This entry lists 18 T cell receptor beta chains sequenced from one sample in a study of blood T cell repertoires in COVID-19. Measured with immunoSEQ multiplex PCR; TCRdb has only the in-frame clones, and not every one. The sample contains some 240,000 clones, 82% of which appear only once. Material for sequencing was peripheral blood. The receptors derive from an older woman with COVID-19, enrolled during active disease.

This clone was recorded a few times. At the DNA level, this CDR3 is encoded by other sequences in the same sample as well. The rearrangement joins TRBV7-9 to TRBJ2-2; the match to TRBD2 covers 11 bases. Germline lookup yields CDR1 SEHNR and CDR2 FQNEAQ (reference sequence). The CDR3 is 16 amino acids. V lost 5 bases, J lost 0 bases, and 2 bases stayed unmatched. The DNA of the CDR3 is TGTGCCAGCAGCCGACTAGCGGGAACGAACACCGGGGAGCTGTTTTTT. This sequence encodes CASSRLAGTNTGELFF.

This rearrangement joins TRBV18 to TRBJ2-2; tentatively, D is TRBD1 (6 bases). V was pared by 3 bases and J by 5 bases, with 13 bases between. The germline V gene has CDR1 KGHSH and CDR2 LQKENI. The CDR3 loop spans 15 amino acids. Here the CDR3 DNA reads TGTGCCAGCTCACCCCTGCCAGGGGTAACCGGGGAGCTGTTTTTT. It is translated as CASSPLPGVTGELFF.

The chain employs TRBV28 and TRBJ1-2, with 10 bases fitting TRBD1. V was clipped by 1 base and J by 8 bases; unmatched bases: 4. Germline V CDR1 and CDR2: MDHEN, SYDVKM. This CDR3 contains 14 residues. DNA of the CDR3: TGTGCCAGCAGTTTATCGACAGGGGGCTACGGCTACACCTTC. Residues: CASSLSTGGYGYTF.

CDR3 residues: CSALTGGYTGELFF. The DNA of the CDR3 is TGCAGCGCGCTGACAGGGGGGTACACCGGGGAGCTGTTTTTT. The rearrangement joins TRBV29-1 to TRBJ2-2; 9 bases line up with TRBD1. The CDR3 is 14 amino acids. V was clipped by 7 bases and J by 3 bases; unmatched bases: 6. Germline values: CDR1 SQVTM, CDR2 ANQGSEA.

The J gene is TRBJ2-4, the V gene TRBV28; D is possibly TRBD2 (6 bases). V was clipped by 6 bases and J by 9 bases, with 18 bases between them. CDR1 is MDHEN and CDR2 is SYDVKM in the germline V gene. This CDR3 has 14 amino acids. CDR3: CASSRTGGVGIQYF. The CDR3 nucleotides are TGTGCCAGCAGCCGCACCGGGGGTGTGGGCATTCAGTACTTC.

CDR3 in DNA: TGTGCCAGCAGCAACGTGGGACAGGGGTATGGCTACACCTTC. Translation gives CASSNVGQGYGYTF. The chain employs TRBV5-6 and TRBJ1-2, with 10 bases that match TRBD1. The CDR3 is 14 residues long. Per germline, CDR1 SGHDT and CDR2 YYEEEE. With V trimmed by 4 bases and J by 5 bases, 5 bases remained unmatched.

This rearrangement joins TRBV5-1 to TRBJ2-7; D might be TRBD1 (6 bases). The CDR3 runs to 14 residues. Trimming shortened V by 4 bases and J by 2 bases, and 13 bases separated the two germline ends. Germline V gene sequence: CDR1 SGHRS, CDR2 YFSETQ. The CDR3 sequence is CASSTGQFPYEQYF. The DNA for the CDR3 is TGCGCCAGCAGCACAGGACAGTTCCCCTACGAGCAGTACTTC.

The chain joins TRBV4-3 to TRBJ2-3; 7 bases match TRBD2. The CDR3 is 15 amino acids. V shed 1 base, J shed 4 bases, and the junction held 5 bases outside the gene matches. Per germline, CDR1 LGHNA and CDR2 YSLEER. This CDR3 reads CASSQGLAGPDTQYF. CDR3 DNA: TGCGCCAGCAGCCAAGGACTAGCCGGGCCAGATACGCAGTATTTT.

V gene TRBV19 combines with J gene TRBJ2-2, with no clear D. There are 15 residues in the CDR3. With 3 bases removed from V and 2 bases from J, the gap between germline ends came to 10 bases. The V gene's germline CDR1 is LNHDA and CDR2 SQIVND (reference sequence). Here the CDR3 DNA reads TGTGCCAGTAGTATCAACCCTACTAACACCGGGGAGCTGTTTTTT. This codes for CASSINPTNTGELFF.

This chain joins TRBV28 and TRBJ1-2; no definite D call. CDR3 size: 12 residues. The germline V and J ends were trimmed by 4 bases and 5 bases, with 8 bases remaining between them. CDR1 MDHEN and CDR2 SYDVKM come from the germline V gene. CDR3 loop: CASSSSVYGYTF. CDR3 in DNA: TGTGCCAGCAGTTCCTCGGTGTATGGCTACACCTTC.

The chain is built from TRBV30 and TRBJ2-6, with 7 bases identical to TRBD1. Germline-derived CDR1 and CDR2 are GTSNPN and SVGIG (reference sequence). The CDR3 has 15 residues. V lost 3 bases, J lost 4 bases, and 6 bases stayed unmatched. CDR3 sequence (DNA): TGTGCCTGGAGGAAACAGGGGAGCGGGGCCAACGTCCTGACTTTC. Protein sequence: CAWRKQGSGANVLTF.

The CDR3 DNA sequence: TGTGCCAGTAGTACAATACAGGGGGCGAATTCACCCCTCCACTTT. This sequence encodes CASSTIQGANSPLHF. V gene TRBV19 combines with J gene TRBJ1-6; 9 nucleotides agree with TRBD1. Unmatched junction bases numbered 5, after V lost 4 bases and J lost 7 bases. The CDR3 sequence is 15 residues long. The germline V gene encodes CDR1 LNHDA and CDR2 SQIVND (reference sequence).

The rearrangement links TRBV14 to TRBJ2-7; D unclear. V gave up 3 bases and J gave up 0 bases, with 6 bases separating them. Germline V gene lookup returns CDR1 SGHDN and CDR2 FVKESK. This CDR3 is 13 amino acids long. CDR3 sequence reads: CASSHPSSYEQYF. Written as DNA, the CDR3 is TGTGCCAGCAGCCATCCTAGCTCCTACGAGCAGTACTTC.

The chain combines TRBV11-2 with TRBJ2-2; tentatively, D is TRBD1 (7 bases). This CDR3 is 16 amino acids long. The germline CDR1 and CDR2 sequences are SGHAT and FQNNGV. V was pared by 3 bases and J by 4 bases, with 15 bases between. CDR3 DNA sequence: TGTGCCAGCAGCTTGGGGCGGGACAGTACCACCGGGGAGCTGTTTTTT. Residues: CASSLGRDSTTGELFF.

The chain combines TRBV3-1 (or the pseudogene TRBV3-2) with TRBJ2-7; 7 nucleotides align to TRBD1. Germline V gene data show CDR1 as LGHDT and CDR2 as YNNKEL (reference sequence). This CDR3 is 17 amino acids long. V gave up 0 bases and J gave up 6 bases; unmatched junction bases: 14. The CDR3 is CASSQDRRQGTLCEQYF. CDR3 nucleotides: TGTGCCAGCAGCCAAGATAGGAGACAGGGAACTCTCTGCGAGCAGTACTTC.

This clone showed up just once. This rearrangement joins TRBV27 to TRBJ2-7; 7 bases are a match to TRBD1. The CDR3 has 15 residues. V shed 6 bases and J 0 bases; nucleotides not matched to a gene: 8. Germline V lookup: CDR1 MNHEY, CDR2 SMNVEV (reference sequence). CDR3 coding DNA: TGTGCCAGCAGGATGGGACAGACCTACTCCTACGAGCAGTACTTC. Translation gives CASRMGQTYSYEQYF.

CDR3 coding DNA: TGTGCCAGCAGTTTAAACGGACAGGGATATATGGGCTACACCTTC. Translated, it gives CASSLNGQGYMGYTF. The V and J genes are TRBV28 and TRBJ1-2; 8 nucleotides agree with TRBD1. Germline loops: CDR1 MDHEN, CDR2 SYDVKM. The V gene end was trimmed by 2 bases and the J gene end by 8 bases; junction bases not matched to a gene: 10. The CDR3 sequence is 15 residues long.

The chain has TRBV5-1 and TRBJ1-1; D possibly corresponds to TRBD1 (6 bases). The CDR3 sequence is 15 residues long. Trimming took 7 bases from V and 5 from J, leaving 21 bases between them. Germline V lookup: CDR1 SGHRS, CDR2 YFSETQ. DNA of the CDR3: TGCGCCAGCGCTAGGACCCGACAGGTGGTGACTGAAGCTTTCTTT. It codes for CASARTRQVVTEAFF.